This passage covers 22 T cell receptor beta chains from one sample sequenced in a study of graft-versus-host responses after intestinal transplantation. Sequenced by immunoSEQ multiplex PCR; TCRdb stores in-frame clones only, minus some. The table shows approximately 130,000 clones, with roughly nine tenths occurring only once. These receptors' targets are unknown. The source was unstimulated CD4+ T cells sorted from spleen or lymph node cells, collected before intestinal transplant. The receptors shown here come from a human donor who received an intestinal transplant.

The V gene is TRBV7-9, the J gene TRBJ2-7; D unclear. V gave up 4 bases and J gave up 5 bases, with 6 bases separating them. The CDR3 runs to 11 residues. The germline V gene has CDR1 SEHNR and CDR2 FQNEAQ (reference sequence). The CDR3 loop is CASSSQDEQYF. CDR3 bases: TGTGCCAGCAGCTCCCAAGACGAGCAGTACTTC.

V gene TRBV2 combines with J gene TRBJ2-3, with 11 bases matching TRBD2. The V gene's germline CDR1 is SNHLY and CDR2 FYNNEI. J was trimmed by 7 bases and V by 8 bases; bases with no gene match: 17. This CDR3 comprises 17 residues. CDR3 sequence reads: CASGGWGTSGKRNTQYF. The CDR3 bases are TGTGCCAGCGGGGGGTGGGGGACTAGCGGTAAACGGAATACGCAGTATTTT.

The rearrangement joins TRBV6-5 to TRBJ1-6; maybe TRBD1 (5 bases). CDR3 length: 12 amino acids. Germline-derived CDR1 and CDR2 are MNHEY and SVGAGI. The V end was cut by 5 bases, the J end by 16 bases, with 15 bases between. The CDR3 bases are TGTGCCAGCAGTAACTATCCAGGGCCTCTCCACTTT. It encodes CASSNYPGPLHF.

The chain recombines TRBV5-8 with TRBJ1-1, with D perhaps TRBD1 (5 bases). Germline V gene data show CDR1 as SGHTS and CDR2 as YDEGEE. This CDR3 contains 13 residues. V was clipped by 0 bases and J by 4 bases, with 7 bases between them. As DNA, the CDR3 is TGTGCCAGCAGCTTGGCCACAGGCACTGAAGCTTTCTTT. This codes for CASSLATGTEAFF.

The rearrangement joins TRBV9 to TRBJ2-1, with TRBD2 identical over 9 bases. CDR3 size: 16 residues. V lost 0 bases and J lost 9; bases outside the gene matches: 10. Germline CDR1 reads SGDLS; CDR2 reads YYNGEE. The CDR3 reads CASSVEASGALFEQFF. DNA for the CDR3: TGTGCCAGCAGCGTAGAGGCTAGCGGGGCCCTTTTTGAGCAGTTCTTC.

This clone was found once. V gene TRBV7-5 combines with J gene TRBJ1-2; whether TRBD1, the table's D call, matches the DNA was not checked. TRBV7-5 is labeled a pseudogene. The length of the CDR3 is 14 residues. The CDR3 sequence is CVRSSKQRNYGYTF. The CDR3 nucleotides are TGTGTCAGAAGCTCCAAACAGAGAAACTATGGCTACACCTTC.

V usage is TRBV4-1 and J usage is TRBJ1-2; unclear D gene. Germline V gene data show CDR1 as MGHRA and CDR2 as YSYEKL. This CDR3 has 15 amino acids. V was cut by 4 bases and J by 0 bases, with 12 bases left in between. CDR3 protein: CASSLGWASNYGYTF. Here the CDR3 DNA reads TGCGCCAGCAGCCTCGGGTGGGCCTCTAACTATGGCTACACCTTC.

This chain joins TRBV7-6 and TRBJ1-1; no clear D gene. The CDR3 loop spans 13 amino acids. From germline, CDR1 is SGHVS and CDR2 FNYEAQ. V was trimmed by 4 bases and J by 3 bases, leaving 9 bases between them. This CDR3 reads CASSSGGDTEAFF. The CDR3 coding sequence is TGTGCCAGCAGCTCGGGTGGTGACACTGAAGCTTTCTTT.

The V call is TRBV10-2, the J call TRBJ2-5; D ambiguous. The V and J ends lost 2 bases and 4 bases respectively, with 8 bases between them. From germline, CDR1 is WSHSY and CDR2 SAAADI. The CDR3 contains 13 residues. DNA of the CDR3: TGCGCCAGCAGTGAGAGATCGGGAGAGACCCAGTACTTC. Protein: CASSERSGETQYF.

The chain is built from TRBV4-2 and TRBJ2-3; D is perhaps TRBD2 (5 bases). Per germline, CDR1 LGHNA and CDR2 YNFKEQ. The V end lost 4 bases, the J end lost 0 bases, and 17 bases lay between the germline ends. The CDR3 is 17 residues long. The CDR3 bases are TGTGCCAGCAGCCGATTTGGCCGAGCGGAGAGCACAGATACGCAGTATTTT. This encodes CASSRFGRAESTDTQYF.

This sequence joins TRBV5-1 and TRBJ2-1, with TRBD2 identical over 11 bases. With V trimmed by 7 bases and J by 0 bases, 6 bases remained unmatched. CDR1 SGHRS and CDR2 YFSETQ come from the germline V gene. There are 16 residues in the CDR3. DNA for the CDR3: TGCGCCAGCCGACTAGCGGGATTGAGCTCCTACAATGAGCAGTTCTTC. Translating it yields CASRLAGLSSYNEQFF.

This clone was detected only once. The rearrangement uses TRBV30 and TRBJ2-2, with D perhaps TRBD1 (5 bases). The CDR3 is 13 residues long. Germline V gene sequence: CDR1 GTSNPN, CDR2 SVGIG (reference sequence). The V gene lost 8 bases and the J gene lost 4 bases, with 14 bases spanning the gap. The DNA for the CDR3 is TGTGCCCTCCTCATTAGGGGCACCGGGGAGCTGTTTTTT. Its protein product is CALLIRGTGELFF.

The chain recombines TRBV29-1 with TRBJ1-3; D remains ambiguous. Germline assignment: CDR1 SQVTM and CDR2 ANQGSEA. CDR3 size: 12 residues. The germline V and J ends were trimmed by 6 bases and 0 bases, with 6 bases remaining between them. The CDR3 protein is CSVGFSGNTIYF. Written as DNA, the CDR3 is TGCAGCGTGGGCTTCTCTGGAAACACCATATATTTT. The whole variable domain, filled in from reference TRBV29-1 and TRBJ1-3, reads SAVISQKPSRDICQRGTSLTIQCQVDSQVTMMFWYRQQPGQSLTLIATANQGSEATYESGFVIDKFPISRPNLTFSTLTVSNMSPEDSSIYLCSVGFSGNTIYFGEGSWLTVV.

The chain combines TRBV10-3 with TRBJ1-1, with 7 bases fitting TRBD1. V dropped 11 bases and J dropped 0; count of bases not matched to a gene: 6. The length of the CDR3 is 13 residues. Germline V gene sequence: CDR1 ENHRY, CDR2 SYGVKD. The CDR3 nucleotides read TGTGCCTGCCGGGACAGCCTGAACACTGAAGCTTTCTTT. This gives the protein CACRDSLNTEAFF.

The V call is TRBV7-8, the J call TRBJ2-1; no clear D. In germline, CDR1 is SGHVS, CDR2 FQNEAQ. The CDR3 is 11 amino acids. V dropped 5 bases and J dropped 10 bases, with 9 bases sitting between them. The CDR3 loop is CASSPRWEQFF. Here the CDR3 DNA reads TGTGCCAGCAGCCCCCGCTGGGAGCAGTTCTTC.

In its sample, this clone was seen once. V is TRBV5-5 and J is TRBJ1-1; D unresolved. Germline V lookup: CDR1 SGHKS, CDR2 YYEKEE (reference sequence). Deletions cut 0 bases from V and 0 bases from J, with 9 bases between. The CDR3 is 15 amino acids. The CDR3 nucleotides are TGTGCCAGCAGCTTGGCCCTAAAAGTGAACACTGAAGCTTTCTTT. As protein: CASSLALKVNTEAFF. The full variable domain, rest sourced from reference TRBV5-5 and TRBJ1-1, is DAGVTQSPTHLIKTRGQQVTLRCSPISGHKSVSWYQQVLGQGPQFIFQYYEKEERGRGNFPDRFSARQFPNYSSELNVNALLLGDSALYLCASSLALKVNTEAFFGQGTRLTVV.

This rearrangement joins TRBV6-5 to TRBJ2-5, with TRBD1 matching 7 bases. The CDR3 sequence is 13 residues long. The trim removed 6 bases at V and 5 bases at J, leaving 6 bases unmatched. Germline V lookup: CDR1 MNHEY, CDR2 SVGAGI. The CDR3 region has the DNA TGTGCCAGCAGAACAGGGGTCGGTGAGACCCAGTACTTC. This sequence encodes CASRTGVGETQYF.

This clone has just one count. The CDR3 here is CASSWGGQSSYNSPLHF. DNA of the CDR3: TGCGCCAGCAGCTGGGGGGGACAGAGCTCCTATAATTCACCCCTCCACTTT. The V call is TRBV5-1, the J call TRBJ1-6, with TRBD1 identical over 7 bases. The CDR3 consists of 17 residues. Germline V CDR1 and CDR2: SGHRS, YFSETQ. V trimming: 3 bases; J trimming: 0 bases; junction bases outside the gene matches: 6.

The V gene is TRBV6-6, the J gene TRBJ1-5; 11 nucleotides line up with TRBD1. CDR3 length: 15 residues. V dropped 5 bases and J dropped 7; count of bases not matched to a gene: 7. Germline V gene sequence: CDR1 MNHNY, CDR2 SVGAGI (reference sequence). CDR3 sequence reads: CASSDPGQGGQPQHF. CDR3 coding DNA: TGTGCCAGCAGTGACCCGGGACAGGGGGGACAGCCCCAGCATTTT.

This clone was recorded once. The gene calls are TRBV2 and TRBJ1-2, with D perhaps TRBD1 (5 bases). Looked up from germline, CDR1 is SNHLY and CDR2 is FYNNEI. CDR3 length equals 13 residues. Trimming removed 2 bases at V and 7 bases at J, with 11 bases between. The CDR3 sequence is CASSERGLSGYTF. In nucleotides, the CDR3 is TGTGCCAGCAGTGAAAGGGGACTAAGTGGCTACACCTTC.

The chain is built from TRBV6-1 and TRBJ1-6; no clear D. CDR1 is MNHNS, CDR2 SASEGT, per germline. Between the trimmed V and J ends, which lost 6 bases and 7 bases, there was a span of 13 bases. This CDR3 has 14 amino acids. The CDR3 coding sequence is TGTGCCAGCAGAAACGGGCGCCAGAATTCACCCCTCCACTTT. It specifies CASRNGRQNSPLHF.

CDR3 nucleotide sequence: TGTGCCAGCAGCTTGACGCCCTCTAGCACAGATACGCAGTATTTT. Its translation is CASSLTPSSTDTQYF. The chain recombines TRBV5-5 with TRBJ2-3; the D is unclear. CDR3 length: 15 residues. Germline lookup yields CDR1 SGHKS and CDR2 YYEKEE (reference sequence). V was cut by 1 base and J by 0 bases, with 9 bases left in between. The whole variable domain, remainder taken from reference TRBV5-5 and TRBJ2-3, is DAGVTQSPTHLIKTRGQQVTLRCSPISGHKSVSWYQQVLGQGPQFIFQYYEKEERGRGNFPDRFSARQFPNYSSELNVNALLLGDSALYLCASSLTPSSTDTQYFGPGTRLTVL.